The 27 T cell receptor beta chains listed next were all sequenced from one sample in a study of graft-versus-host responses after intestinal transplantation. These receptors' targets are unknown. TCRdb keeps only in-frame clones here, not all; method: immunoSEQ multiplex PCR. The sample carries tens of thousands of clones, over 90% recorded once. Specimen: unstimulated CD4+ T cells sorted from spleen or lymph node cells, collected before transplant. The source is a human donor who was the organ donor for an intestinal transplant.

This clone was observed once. CDR3 sequence (DNA): TGTGCCAGCAGCTTAGGGCTAGCGGGGGACATTCAGTACTTC. This codes for CASSLGLAGDIQYF. This chain uses TRBV7-9 with TRBJ2-4, with TRBD2 matching over 10 bases. The CDR3 totals 14 residues. V shed 1 base and J 8 bases; nucleotides not matched to a gene: 2. Germline lookup yields CDR1 SEHNR and CDR2 FQNEAQ (reference sequence). The entire variable domain, with the rest obtained from reference TRBV7-9 and TRBJ2-4, is as follows: DTGVSQNPRHKITKRGQNVTFRCDPISEHNRLYWYRQTLGQGPEFLTYFQNEAQLEKSRLLSDRFSAERPKGSFSTLEIQRTEQGDSAMYLCASSLGLAGDIQYFGAGTRLSVL.

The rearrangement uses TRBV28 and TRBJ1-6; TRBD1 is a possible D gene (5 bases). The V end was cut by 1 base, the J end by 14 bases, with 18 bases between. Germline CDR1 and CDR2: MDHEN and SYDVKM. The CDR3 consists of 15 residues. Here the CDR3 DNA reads TGTGCCAGCAGTTTATTCGACAGAGATCTAGGGGCCCTCCACTTT. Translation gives CASSLFDRDLGALHF.

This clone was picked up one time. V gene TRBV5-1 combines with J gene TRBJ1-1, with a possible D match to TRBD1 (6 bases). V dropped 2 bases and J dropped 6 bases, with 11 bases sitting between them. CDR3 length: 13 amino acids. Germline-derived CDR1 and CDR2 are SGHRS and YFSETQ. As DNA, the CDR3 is TGCGCCAGCAGCTTACAGGGTGGGTCTGAAGCTTTCTTT. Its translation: CASSLQGGSEAFF.

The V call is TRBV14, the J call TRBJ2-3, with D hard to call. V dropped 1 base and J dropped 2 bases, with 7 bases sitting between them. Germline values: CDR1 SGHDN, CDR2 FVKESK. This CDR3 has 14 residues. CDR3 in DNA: TGTGCCAGCAGCCAAGGTTACAACACAGATACGCAGTATTTT. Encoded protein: CASSQGYNTDTQYF.

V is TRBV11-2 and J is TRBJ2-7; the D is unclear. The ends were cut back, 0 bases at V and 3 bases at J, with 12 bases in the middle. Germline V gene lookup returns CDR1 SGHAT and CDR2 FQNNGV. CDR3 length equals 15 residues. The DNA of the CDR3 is TGTGCCAGCAGCTTAGAACGGCAGCTATACTACGAGCAGTACTTC. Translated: CASSLERQLYYEQYF.

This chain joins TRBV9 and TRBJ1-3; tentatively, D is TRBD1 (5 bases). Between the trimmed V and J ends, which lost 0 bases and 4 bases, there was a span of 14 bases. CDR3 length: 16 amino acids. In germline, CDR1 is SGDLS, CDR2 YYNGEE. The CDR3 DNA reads TGTGCCAGCAGCGTAGATTTCAGGGCCGGGGGAAACACCATATATTTT. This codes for CASSVDFRAGGNTIYF. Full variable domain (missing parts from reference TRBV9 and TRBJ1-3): DSGVTQTPKHLITATGQRVTLRCSPRSGDLSVYWYQQSLDQGLQFLIQYYNGEERAKGNILERFSAQQFPDLHSELNLSSLELGDSALYFCASSVDFRAGGNTIYFGEGSWLTVV.

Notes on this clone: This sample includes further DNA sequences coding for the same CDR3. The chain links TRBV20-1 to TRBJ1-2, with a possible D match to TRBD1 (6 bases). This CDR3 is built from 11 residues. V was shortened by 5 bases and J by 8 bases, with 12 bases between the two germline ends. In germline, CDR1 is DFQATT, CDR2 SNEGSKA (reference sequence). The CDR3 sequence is CSARGGRGYTF. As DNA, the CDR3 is TGCAGTGCTCGCGGGGGGCGAGGCTACACCTTC.

CDR3 loop: CASSYSSYQPQHF. The CDR3 DNA reads TGTGCCAGCAGTTACTCGTCCTATCAGCCCCAGCATTTT. The chain uses TRBV6-5 and TRBJ1-5; D is uncertain. The length of the CDR3 is 13 residues. The ends were cut back, 0 bases at V and 5 bases at J, with 5 bases in the middle. Germline CDR1 reads MNHEY; CDR2 reads SVGAGI.

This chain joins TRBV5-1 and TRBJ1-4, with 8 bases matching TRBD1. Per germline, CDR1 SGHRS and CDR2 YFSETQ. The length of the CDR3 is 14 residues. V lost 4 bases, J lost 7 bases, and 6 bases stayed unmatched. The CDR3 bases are TGCGCCAGCAGCCGGACAGGGTTGGGTGAAAAACTGTTTTTT. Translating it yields CASSRTGLGEKLFF.

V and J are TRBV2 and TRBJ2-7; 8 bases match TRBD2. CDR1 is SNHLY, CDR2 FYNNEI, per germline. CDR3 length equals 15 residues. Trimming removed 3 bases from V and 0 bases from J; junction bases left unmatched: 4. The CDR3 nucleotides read TGTGCCAGCAGTGACGTGACTAGCGTCTCCTACGAGCAGTACTTC. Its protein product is CASSDVTSVSYEQYF. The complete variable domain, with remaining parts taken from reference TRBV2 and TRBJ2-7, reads EPEVTQTPSHQVTQMGQEVILRCVPISNHLYFYWYRQILGQKVEFLVSFYNNEISEKSEIFDDQFSVERPDGSNFTLKIRSTKLEDSAMYFCASSDVTSVSYEQYFGPGTRLTVT.

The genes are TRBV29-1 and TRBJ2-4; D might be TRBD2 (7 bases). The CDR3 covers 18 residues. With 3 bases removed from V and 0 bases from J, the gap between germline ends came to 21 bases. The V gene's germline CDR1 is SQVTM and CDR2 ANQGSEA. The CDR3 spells CSVEGRDGGRLAKNIQYF. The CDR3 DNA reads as TGCAGCGTTGAGGGCCGGGACGGGGGGCGTCTAGCCAAAAACATTCAGTACTTC.

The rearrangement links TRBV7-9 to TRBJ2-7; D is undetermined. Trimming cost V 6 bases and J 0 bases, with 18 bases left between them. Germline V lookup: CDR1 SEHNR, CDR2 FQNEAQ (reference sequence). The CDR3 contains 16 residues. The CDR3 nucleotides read TGTGCCAGCAGTGAAATTGGAAGGCCTTACTCCTACGAGCAGTACTTC. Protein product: CASSEIGRPYSYEQYF.

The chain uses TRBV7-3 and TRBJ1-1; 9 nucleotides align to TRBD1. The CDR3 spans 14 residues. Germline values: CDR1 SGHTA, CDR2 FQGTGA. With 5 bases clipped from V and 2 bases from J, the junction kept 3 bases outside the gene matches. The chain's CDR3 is CASSPDRGNTEAFF. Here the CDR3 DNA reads TGTGCCAGCAGCCCGGACAGGGGAAACACTGAAGCTTTCTTT. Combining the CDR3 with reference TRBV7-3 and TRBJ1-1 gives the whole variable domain GAGVSQTPSNKVTEKGKYVELRCDPISGHTALYWYRQSLGQGPEFLIYFQGTGAADDSGLPNDRFFAVRPEGSVSTLKIQRTERGDSAVYLCASSPDRGNTEAFFGQGTRLTVV.

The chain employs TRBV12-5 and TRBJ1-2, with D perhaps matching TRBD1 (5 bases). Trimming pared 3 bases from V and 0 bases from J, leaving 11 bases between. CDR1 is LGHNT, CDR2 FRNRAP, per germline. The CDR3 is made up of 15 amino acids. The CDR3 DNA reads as TGTGCTAGTGGTTTACACGGGGCCGCTAACTATGGCTACACCTTC. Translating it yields CASGLHGAANYGYTF.

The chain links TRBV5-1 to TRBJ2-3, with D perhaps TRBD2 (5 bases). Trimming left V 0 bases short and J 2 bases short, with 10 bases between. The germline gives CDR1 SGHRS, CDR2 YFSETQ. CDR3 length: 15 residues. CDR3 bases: TGCGCCAGCAGCTTGGGTGACCGGGACACAGATACGCAGTATTTT. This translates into CASSLGDRDTDTQYF.

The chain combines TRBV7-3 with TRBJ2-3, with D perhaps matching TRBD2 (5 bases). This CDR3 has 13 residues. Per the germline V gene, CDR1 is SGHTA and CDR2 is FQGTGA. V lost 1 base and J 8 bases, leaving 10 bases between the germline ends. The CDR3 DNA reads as TGTGCCAGCAGCTTAAATGCACGGGGTACGCAGTATTTT. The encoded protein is CASSLNARGTQYF.

The CDR3 bases are TGTGCCAGCAGCGTTACTACAGGGACTAGCGGGGGAGCCGCCTACAATGAGCAGTTCTTC. As protein: CASSVTTGTSGGAAYNEQFF. The chain carries TRBV9 and TRBJ2-1; TRBD2 matches 14 bases. With 2 bases clipped from V and 2 bases from J, the junction kept 12 bases outside the gene matches. CDR3 length equals 20 residues. The germline CDR1 and CDR2 sequences are SGDLS and YYNGEE.

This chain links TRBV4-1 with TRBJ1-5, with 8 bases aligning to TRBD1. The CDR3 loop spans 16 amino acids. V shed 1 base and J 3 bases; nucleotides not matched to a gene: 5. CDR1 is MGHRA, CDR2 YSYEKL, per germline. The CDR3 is CASSQAQGAINQPQHF. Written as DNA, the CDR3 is TGCGCCAGCAGCCAAGCCCAGGGGGCGATCAATCAGCCCCAGCATTTT.

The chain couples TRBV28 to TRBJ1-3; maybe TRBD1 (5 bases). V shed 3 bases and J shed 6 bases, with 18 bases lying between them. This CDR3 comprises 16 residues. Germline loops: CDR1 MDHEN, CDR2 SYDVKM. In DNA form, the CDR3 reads TGTGCCAGCAGTTTGGGGCCGGGCATCGGGATAAACACCATATATTTT. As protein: CASSLGPGIGINTIYF.

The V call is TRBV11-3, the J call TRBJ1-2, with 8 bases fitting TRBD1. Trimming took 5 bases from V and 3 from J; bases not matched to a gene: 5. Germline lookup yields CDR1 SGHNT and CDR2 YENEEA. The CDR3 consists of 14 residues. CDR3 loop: CASSPGGIYYGYTF. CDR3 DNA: TGTGCCAGCAGCCCAGGGGGCATCTACTATGGCTACACCTTC.

The CDR3 loop reads CASSPTGTFGDEQFF. For the CDR3, the DNA is TGCGCCAGCAGCCCCACCGGGACGTTCGGGGATGAGCAGTTCTTC. V and J are TRBV4-1 and TRBJ2-1; D may correspond to TRBD1 or TRBD2 (5 bases each). V lost 4 bases, J lost 8 bases, and 18 bases lay in between. Germline lookup yields CDR1 MGHRA and CDR2 YSYEKL. The CDR3 is 15 residues long.

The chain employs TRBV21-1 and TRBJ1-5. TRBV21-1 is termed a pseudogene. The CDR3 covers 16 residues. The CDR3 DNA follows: TGTGCCAGCAGCAATTTCAAAGGGTTGGGCAATCAGCCCCAGCATTTT. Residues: CASSNFKGLGNQPQHF.

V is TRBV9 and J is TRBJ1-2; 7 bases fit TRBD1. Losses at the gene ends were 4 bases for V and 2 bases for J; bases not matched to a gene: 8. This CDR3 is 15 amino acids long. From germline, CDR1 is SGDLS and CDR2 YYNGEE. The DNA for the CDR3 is TGTGCCAGCAGCTCCAGGGGCAGGGGGAACTATGGCTACACCTTC. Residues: CASSSRGRGNYGYTF.

The CDR3: CASSLTGLSGSPLHF. For the CDR3, the DNA is TGCGCCAGCAGCTTAACAGGATTAAGTGGTTCACCCCTCCACTTT. This chain joins TRBV5-1 and TRBJ1-6; D possibly corresponds to TRBD1 (5 bases). The germline V gene encodes CDR1 SGHRS and CDR2 YFSETQ. This CDR3 spans 15 amino acids. Trimming shortened V by 2 bases and J by 9 bases, and 15 bases separated the two germline ends. Supplemented by reference TRBV5-1 and TRBJ1-6, the full variable domain reads KAGVTQTPRYLIKTRGQQVTLSCSPISGHRSVSWYQQTPGQGLQFLFEYFSETQRNKGNFPGRFSGRQFSNSRSEMNVSTLELGDSALYLCASSLTGLSGSPLHFGNGTRLTVT.

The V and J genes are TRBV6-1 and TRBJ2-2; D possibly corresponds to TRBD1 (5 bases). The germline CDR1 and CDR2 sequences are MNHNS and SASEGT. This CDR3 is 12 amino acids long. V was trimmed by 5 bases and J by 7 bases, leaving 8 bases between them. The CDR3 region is CASSQGNGELFF. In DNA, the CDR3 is TGTGCCAGCAGTCAGGGAAACGGGGAGCTGTTTTTT.

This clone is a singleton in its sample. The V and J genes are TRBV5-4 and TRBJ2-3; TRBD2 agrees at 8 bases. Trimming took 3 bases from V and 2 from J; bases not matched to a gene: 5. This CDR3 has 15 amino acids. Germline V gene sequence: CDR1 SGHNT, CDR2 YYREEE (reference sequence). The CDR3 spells CASSSSGGPTDTQYF. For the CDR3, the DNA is TGTGCCAGCAGCTCAAGCGGGGGACCCACAGATACGCAGTATTTT.

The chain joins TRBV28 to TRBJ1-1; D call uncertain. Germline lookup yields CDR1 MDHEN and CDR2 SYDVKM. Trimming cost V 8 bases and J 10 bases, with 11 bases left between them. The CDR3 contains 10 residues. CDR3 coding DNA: TGTGCCAGCGGTTGGATAGGAGCTTTCTTT. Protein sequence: CASGWIGAFF.